These 19 T cell receptor beta chains originate from one sample sequenced in a study of T cell changes during pregnancy in multiple sclerosis (dated by TCRdb to about 2019). Library construction relied on the immunoSEQ multiplex PCR assay. Drawn from immuneACCESS, this table holds only the in-frame rearrangements with V and J called that TCRdb kept. Clones are partly lost; checked studies trace under half to an unresolved V gene and leave the rest unexplained. A total of roughly 40,000 clones appear in this sample, roughly 90% of them only once. Approximately 12% of the sample rests with the top ten. Sequences were derived from CD8+ T cells from peripheral blood mononuclear cells, sampled in the first trimester of pregnancy. These TCRs come from a female donor with multiple sclerosis, enrolled in a pregnancy study.

V and J are TRBV5-4 and TRBJ1-1, with 7 positions matching TRBD1. The V and J ends lost 3 bases and 5 bases, in that order; junction bases with no gene match: 13. This CDR3 contains 16 residues. Germline V gives CDR1 SGHNT, CDR2 YYREEE (reference sequence). This CDR3 reads CASSSWLTGLGTEAFF. For the CDR3, the DNA is TGTGCCAGCAGCTCCTGGCTGACAGGGCTTGGGACTGAAGCTTTCTTT.

The V call is TRBV6-5, the J call TRBJ2-5; TRBD2 agrees at 8 bases. The length of the CDR3 is 15 residues. V shed 2 bases, J shed 5 bases, and the junction held 7 bases outside the gene matches. The germline gives CDR1 MNHEY, CDR2 SVGAGI. This CDR3 reads CASSYESGGMETQYF. The CDR3 DNA is TGTGCCAGCAGTTACGAATCGGGGGGGATGGAGACCCAGTACTTC.

The J gene is TRBJ1-1, the V gene TRBV14, with D perhaps TRBD1 (6 bases). Germline CDR1 is SGHDN and CDR2 is FVKESK. This CDR3 spans 13 amino acids. With 5 bases removed from V and 4 bases from J, the gap between germline ends came to 11 bases. CDR3 sequence: CASSYQGRTEAFF. In DNA form, the CDR3 reads TGTGCCAGCAGCTATCAGGGGCGCACTGAAGCTTTCTTT.

In DNA form, the CDR3 reads TGTGCCAGCAGAGCCCGCCCCCCGTGCACAGGGAATTTAGAAAGCAATCAGCCCCAGCATTTT. Its translation is CASRARPPCTGNLESNQPQHF. The chain recombines TRBV21-1 with TRBJ1-5; the table's TRBD1 call for D was not verified on the DNA. TRBV21-1 is a recognized pseudogene. The CDR3 length is 21 residues.

The gene calls are TRBV5-1 and TRBJ2-5, with D tentatively TRBD2 (6 bases). The CDR3 is made up of 16 amino acids. Germline CDR1 is SGHRS and CDR2 is YFSETQ. V was trimmed by 0 bases and J by 5 bases, leaving 17 bases between them. The CDR3 protein is CASSLDSGPPGETQYF. The CDR3 DNA reads TGCGCCAGCAGCTTGGATAGCGGACCTCCGGGGGAGACCCAGTACTTC.

V gene TRBV5-6 combines with J gene TRBJ2-2, with a weak D call TRBD2 (7 bases). The CDR3 runs 14 residues. Trimming left V 4 bases short and J 6 bases short, with 13 bases between. Per germline, CDR1 SGHDT and CDR2 YYEEEE. In DNA form, the CDR3 reads TGTGCCAGCAGCAAGGGGGGGTGGGCCGGGGAGCTGTTTTTT. Protein sequence: CASSKGGWAGELFF.

This chain connects TRBV7-6 to TRBJ1-2; possibly TRBD1 for D (6 bases). This CDR3 has 12 amino acids. The germline V gene has CDR1 SGHVS and CDR2 FNYEAQ. Trimming shortened V by 4 bases and J by 8 bases, and 11 bases separated the two germline ends. The CDR3, as DNA: TGTGCCAGCAGCTCACCAGGGGAAGGCTACACCTTC. Its protein product is CASSSPGEGYTF.

The chain employs TRBV7-8 and TRBJ1-1, with a possible D match to TRBD1 (5 bases). This CDR3 has 16 amino acids. CDR1 SGHVS and CDR2 FQNEAQ come from the germline V gene. With 0 bases removed from V and 3 bases from J, the gap between germline ends came to 14 bases. CDR3 nucleotide sequence: TGTGCCAGCAGCTTAGCTTATATTGGAGGGGACACTGAAGCTTTCTTT. Amino acid sequence: CASSLAYIGGDTEAFF.

The rearrangement uses TRBV29-1 and TRBJ2-1; 10 nucleotides line up with TRBD2. J lost 4 bases, V lost 4 bases, and 10 bases had no gene match. CDR3 length: 16 residues. In germline, CDR1 is SQVTM, CDR2 ANQGSEA. The CDR3 nucleotides read TGCAGCGTTGCCCTAGCGGGGGAATCAAATTACAATGAGCAGTTCTTC. Protein sequence: CSVALAGESNYNEQFF.

The chain employs TRBV5-4 and TRBJ2-1, with a weak D call TRBD1 (5 bases). The CDR3 has 12 residues. V shed 5 bases and J shed 7 bases, with 10 bases lying between them. Germline V CDR1 and CDR2: SGHNT, YYREEE (reference sequence). CDR3 nucleotides: TGTGCCAGCAGGGCCCAGGGAAATGAGCAGTTCTTC. This encodes CASRAQGNEQFF.

The chain couples TRBV6-1 to TRBJ2-3; 10 bases fit TRBD1. The germline V gene has CDR1 MNHNS and CDR2 SASEGT. J gave up 3 bases and V 7 bases, and 7 bases lay outside the gene matches. The CDR3 spans 15 residues. For the CDR3, the DNA is TGTGCCAGCATAGGGGGGACAGGGGTGACAGATACGCAGTATTTT. This encodes CASIGGTGVTDTQYF.

The chain has TRBV11-2 and TRBJ2-1; maybe TRBD2 (6 bases). From germline, CDR1 is SGHAT and CDR2 FQNNGV. This CDR3 region has 15 residues. V was shortened by 3 bases and J by 0 bases, with 9 bases between the two germline ends. The CDR3 loop reads CASSLWGDSYNEQFF. The CDR3 nucleotides read TGTGCCAGCAGCTTGTGGGGGGACTCCTACAATGAGCAGTTCTTC.

The chain couples TRBV11-2 to TRBJ2-3, with TRBD2 matching 9 bases. After removal of 6 bases from V and 0 bases from J, the junction contained 4 bases not matched to a gene. CDR3 length: 15 amino acids. CDR1 is SGHAT, CDR2 FQNNGV, per germline. The chain's CDR3 is CASSGGLASTDTQYF. DNA for the CDR3: TGTGCCAGCAGTGGGGGACTAGCCAGCACAGATACGCAGTATTTT.

V is TRBV2 and J is TRBJ2-7; 9 positions agree with TRBD2. J lost 1 base, V lost 4 bases, and 11 bases had no gene match. The CDR3 is 17 amino acids. The germline V gene encodes CDR1 SNHLY and CDR2 FYNNEI. CDR3 residues: CASSGGGLSGGSYEQYF. CDR3 nucleotide sequence: TGTGCCAGCAGTGGGGGAGGACTGAGCGGGGGGTCCTACGAGCAGTACTTC.

The chain combines TRBV7-8 with TRBJ2-3, with 12 nucleotides matching TRBD2. J was trimmed by 8 bases and V by 6 bases; bases with no gene match: 9. CDR3 size: 15 residues. CDR1 SGHVS and CDR2 FQNEAQ come from the germline V gene. The CDR3 spells CASSASGGVHGTQYF. The CDR3 DNA reads TGTGCCAGCAGTGCTAGCGGGGGGGTTCATGGTACGCAGTATTTT.

The chain combines TRBV27 with TRBJ1-1; D perhaps matches TRBD1 (5 bases). The germline gives CDR1 MNHEY, CDR2 SMNVEV (reference sequence). Trimming took off 6 bases at V and 5 bases at J, with 16 bases between the two ends. The CDR3 totals 14 residues. The CDR3: CASSPGGGGTEAFF. CDR3 nucleotide sequence: TGTGCCAGCAGCCCCGGGGGGGGAGGAACTGAAGCTTTCTTT.

Here the CDR3 reads CASSLRRGIHEQYF. The CDR3 nucleotides are TGCGCCAGCAGCCTTAGAAGGGGGATCCACGAGCAGTACTTC. The chain carries TRBV4-1 and TRBJ2-7; a possible D gene is TRBD1 (6 bases). The germline V and J ends were trimmed by 4 bases and 5 bases, with 15 bases remaining between them. The CDR3 is made up of 14 amino acids. The germline gives CDR1 MGHRA, CDR2 YSYEKL.

The chain recombines TRBV10-2 with TRBJ2-7, with D possibly TRBD2 on 5 matching bases. CDR1 and CDR2 from the germline V gene are WSHSY and SAAADI. Trimming stripped 0 bases from V and 5 bases from J, with 17 bases between. This CDR3 has 16 residues. CDR3 nucleotides: TGCGCCAGCAGTGAGTCGACGTTGGTAGGGAGCGACGAGCAGTACTTC. Amino acid sequence: CASSESTLVGSDEQYF.

V gene TRBV2 combines with J gene TRBJ1-4, with TRBD1 identical over 9 bases. The CDR3 has 13 residues. CDR1 and CDR2 from the germline V gene are SNHLY and FYNNEI. The V segment lost 7 bases and the J segment 5 bases; nucleotides outside the gene matches: 2. The CDR3 sequence is CASIDRGNEKLFF. The CDR3 nucleotides read TGTGCCAGCATAGACAGGGGGAATGAAAAACTGTTTTTT.